This TCR beta chain came from a study of T cell responses to AZD1222 COVID-19 vaccine (dated by TCRdb to about 2021). Looking at the study overall: AZD1222 recipients whose second dose came at about 4 weeks and those whose second dose came at about 12 weeks were combined into one group, since spike-specific TCR depth and breadth did not differ between the two schedules. A total of 233 trial participants underwent TCR sequencing, of whom around 210 had received two doses of AZD1222 and 26 had received two doses of the MenACWY control vaccine. Trial participants were enrolled into age subgroups of 18-55, 56-69 and 70-plus years, which contained around 140, 26 and 57 TCR-sequenced participants, respectively. Results the study describes overall, beyond this receptor: After two AZD1222 doses, spike-specific TCR breadth and depth were significantly higher than at day 0 and than in MenACWY recipients. In the small 56-69-year group, the increase in depth fell short of significance, most likely because of low power. CD4 TCRs associated with the vaccine covered the entire spike protein, and the dominant responses were in regions 160-218 and 743-854. No day 14 peak-response samples were available, so repertoires were characterized only after the peak T cell response. Epitopes outside the regions mutated in the B.1.351 and B.1.1.7 variants were reportedly recognized by nearly half of the unique spike-specific TCRs. Conclusions about previously exposed vaccinees are limited because only a handful of AZD1222 recipients were SARS-CoV-2 seropositive at baseline. Participants were mostly white British, with more females than males. The authors suggested clonal diversity may have been underestimated.

This clone has a single count. There is no known antigen for this receptor. No qualities accompany the bases; no much larger clone lies one base away. Interpreted using the paper, the time point label stands for: baseline before first vaccination. Samples from vaccinated people were obtained from the UK trials COV001 and COV002, which included a single-blind randomized controlled phase 2/3 trial of AZD1222 (ChAdOx1 nCoV-19) in healthy adults. For TCRbeta chain sequencing, PBMC samples from trial participants were taken at day 0 and at day 28 after the second dose. CDR3 length: 13 amino acids, cysteine to phenylalanine. The kept DNA is CDR3 alone, 39 bases in frame from the first base. CDR1 and CDR2, per the germline V gene, are WSHSY and SAAADI. The V and J ends are trimmed by 3 bases and 4 bases, leaving 7 bases between them. The CDR3 regions of human TCRbeta chains were subjected to immunosequencing. Processing in the source paper ran as follows. Repertoire TCRs were checked for matches against a reference library of SARS-CoV-2-specific TCRs that had been generated using the MIRA antigen-specificity platform. Breadth meant the fraction of unique TCRs that were SARS-CoV-2-associated, whereas depth meant the fraction of total T cells that were SARS-CoV-2-associated. Each spike-specific TCR was assigned to its reactive spike region and to a CD4 or CD8 class using the MIRA data. Log10-transformed breadth and depth values were compared by one-way ANOVA with Sidak's multiple comparisons tests. TCRdb carries this immuneACCESS record with in-frame sequences only. Its versions omit some clonotypes, under half of them owing to an unresolved V gene in the studies checked, with the rest unexplained. V, J and clone size reflect that table, while D and trimming were determined from the DNA. The sample table shows roughly 80,000 clones, and roughly nine tenths are seen once. About 4.3% of the sample is taken by the ten largest.

The receptor chain draws on TRBV10-2 and TRBJ1-5; too little of a D gene remains to name it. This TCR derives from an adult in good health. This material consisted of peripheral blood, taken on day 0 of AZD1222 vaccination. The bases are TGCGCCAGCAGTGATAGAGGAAATCAGCCCCAGCATTTT. It translates to CASSDRGNQPQHF.